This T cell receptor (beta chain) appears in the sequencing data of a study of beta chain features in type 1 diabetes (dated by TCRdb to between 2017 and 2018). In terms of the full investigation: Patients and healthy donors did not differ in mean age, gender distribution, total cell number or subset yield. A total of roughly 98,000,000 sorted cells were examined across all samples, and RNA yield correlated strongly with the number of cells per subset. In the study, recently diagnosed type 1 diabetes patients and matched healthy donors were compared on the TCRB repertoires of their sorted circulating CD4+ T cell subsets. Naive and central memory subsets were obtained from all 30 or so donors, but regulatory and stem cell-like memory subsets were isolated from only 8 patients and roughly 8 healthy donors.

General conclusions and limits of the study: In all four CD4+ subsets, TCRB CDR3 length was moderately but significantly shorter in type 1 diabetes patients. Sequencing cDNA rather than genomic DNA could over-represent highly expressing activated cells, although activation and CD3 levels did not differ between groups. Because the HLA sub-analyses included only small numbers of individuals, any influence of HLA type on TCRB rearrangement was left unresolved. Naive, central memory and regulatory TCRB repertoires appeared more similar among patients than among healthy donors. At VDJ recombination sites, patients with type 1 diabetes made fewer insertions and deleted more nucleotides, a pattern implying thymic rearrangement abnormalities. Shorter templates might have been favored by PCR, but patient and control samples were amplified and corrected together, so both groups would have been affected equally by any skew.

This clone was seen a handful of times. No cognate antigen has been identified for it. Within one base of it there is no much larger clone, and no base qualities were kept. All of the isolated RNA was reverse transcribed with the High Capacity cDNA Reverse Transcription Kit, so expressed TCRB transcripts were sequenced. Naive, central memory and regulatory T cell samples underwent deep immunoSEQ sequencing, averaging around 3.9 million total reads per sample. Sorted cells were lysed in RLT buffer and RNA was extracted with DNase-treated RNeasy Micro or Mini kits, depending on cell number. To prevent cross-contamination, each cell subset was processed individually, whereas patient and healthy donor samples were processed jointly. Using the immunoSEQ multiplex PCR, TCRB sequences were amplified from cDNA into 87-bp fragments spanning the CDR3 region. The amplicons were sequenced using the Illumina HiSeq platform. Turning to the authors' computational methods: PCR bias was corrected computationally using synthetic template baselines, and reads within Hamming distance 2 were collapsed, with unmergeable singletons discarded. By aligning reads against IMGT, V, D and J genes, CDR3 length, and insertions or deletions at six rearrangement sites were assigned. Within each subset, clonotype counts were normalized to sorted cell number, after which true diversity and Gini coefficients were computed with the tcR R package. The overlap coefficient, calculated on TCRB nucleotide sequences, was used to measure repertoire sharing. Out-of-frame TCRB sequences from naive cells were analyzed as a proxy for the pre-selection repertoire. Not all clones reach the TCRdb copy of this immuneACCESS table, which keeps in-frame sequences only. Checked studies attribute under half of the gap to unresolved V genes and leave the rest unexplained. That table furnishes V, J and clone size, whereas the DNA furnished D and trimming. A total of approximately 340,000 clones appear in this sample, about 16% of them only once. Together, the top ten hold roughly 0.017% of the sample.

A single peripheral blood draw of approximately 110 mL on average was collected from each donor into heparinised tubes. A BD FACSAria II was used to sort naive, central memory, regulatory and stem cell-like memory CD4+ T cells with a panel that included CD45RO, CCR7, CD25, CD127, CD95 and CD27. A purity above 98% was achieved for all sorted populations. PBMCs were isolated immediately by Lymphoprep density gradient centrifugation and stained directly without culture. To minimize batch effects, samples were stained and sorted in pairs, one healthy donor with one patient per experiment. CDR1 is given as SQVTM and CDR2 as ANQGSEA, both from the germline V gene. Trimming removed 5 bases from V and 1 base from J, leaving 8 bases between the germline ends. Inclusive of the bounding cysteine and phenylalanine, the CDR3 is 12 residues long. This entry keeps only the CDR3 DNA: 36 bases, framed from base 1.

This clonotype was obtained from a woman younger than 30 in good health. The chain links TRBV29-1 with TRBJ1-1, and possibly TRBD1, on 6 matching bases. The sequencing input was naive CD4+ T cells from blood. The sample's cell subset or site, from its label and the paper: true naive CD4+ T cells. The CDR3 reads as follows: CSVSQGNTEAFF. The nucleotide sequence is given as TGCAGCGTTTCACAGGGGAACACTGAAGCTTTCTTT.